The 19 T cell receptor beta chains in this list originate from one sample, sequenced in a study of CD8 T cells in ankylosing spondylitis. These receptors' targets are unknown. Overall study results and limits: In ankylosing spondylitis blood, a motif of roughly 8 highly homologous TCR beta variants appeared characteristic.

One entry per CDR3 protein, called by TCRdb with MiXCR from the 5' RACE reads. The table lists almost 400,000 distinct CDR3 sequences, around 22% of them singletons, with roughly 16% in the top ten. The sample taken for sequencing was blood, either unsorted or a sorted T cell fraction (not recorded which). Source of these receptors: a male donor with ankylosing spondylitis.

At least ten counts were recorded for this clonotype. In nucleotides, the CDR3 is TGCAGCGTTGAACCCGGCGGTGGGCAGGGGCTATACAATGAGCAGTTCTTC. The encoded protein is CSVEPGGGQGLYNEQFF. The chain joins TRBV29-1 to TRBJ2-1, with D perhaps matching TRBD1 (6 bases). The V gene lost 2 bases and the J gene lost 4 bases, with 21 bases spanning the gap. The CDR3 totals 17 residues. Germline values: CDR1 SQVTM, CDR2 ANQGSEA.

The rearrangement links TRBV6-5 to TRBJ1-6, with D hard to call. CDR3 length equals 17 residues. Trimming pared 3 bases from V and 9 bases from J, leaving 21 bases between. Germline CDR1 is MNHEY and CDR2 is SVGAGI. The CDR3 loop reads CASSYSPRLQWGSPLHF. Written as DNA, the CDR3 is TGTGCCAGCAGTTATTCCCCCCGTCTCCAATGGGGTTCACCCCTCCACTTT.

This clonotype occurred a few times. The rearrangement uses TRBV20-1 and TRBJ2-7; D perhaps matches TRBD2 (6 bases). V lost 6 bases, J lost 11 bases, and 17 bases lay in between. CDR1 and CDR2 from the germline V gene are DFQATT and SNEGSKA (reference sequence). The CDR3 is 11 amino acids. The CDR3 here is CSARRGVREYF. The CDR3 DNA reads TGCAGTGCCCGGAGGGGCGTTAGGGAGTACTTC.

The rearrangement joins TRBV7-8 to TRBJ2-7; D may be TRBD1 (6 bases). This CDR3 contains 18 residues. Germline V gene data show CDR1 as SGHVS and CDR2 as FQNEAQ. Trimming took 4 bases from V and 3 from J, leaving 25 bases between them. CDR3 in DNA: TGTGCCAGCAGCTCGCGCATACTAGGGGACACCAAGAACTACGAGCAGTACTTC. Its translation is CASSSRILGDTKNYEQYF.

V usage is TRBV20-1 and J usage is TRBJ2-1; 13 bases map to TRBD2. Per germline, CDR1 DFQATT and CDR2 SNEGSKA (reference sequence). The V gene end was trimmed by 6 bases and the J gene end by 5 bases; junction bases not matched to a gene: 7. This CDR3 has 15 amino acids. The CDR3 DNA sequence: TGCAGTGCAAGACCGGGACTAGCGGGGAACAATGAGCAGTTCTTC. It encodes CSARPGLAGNNEQFF.

The rearrangement joins TRBV25-1 to TRBJ1-6; 7 positions agree with TRBD1. The germline CDR1 and CDR2 sequences are MGHDK and SYGVNS. The CDR3 sequence is 15 residues long. Unmatched junction bases numbered 8, after V lost 7 bases and J lost 5 bases. This CDR3 reads CASISSGTDNSPLHF. In nucleotides, the CDR3 is TGTGCCAGCATTTCCTCAGGGACAGATAATTCACCCCTCCACTTT.

The table lists this clonotype with a few counts. The chain employs TRBV20-1 and TRBJ2-5; 10 bases fit TRBD2. V was pared by 5 bases and J by 4 bases, with 13 bases of the junction left unmatched. The CDR3 is 16 residues long. The germline V gene has CDR1 DFQATT and CDR2 SNEGSKA (reference sequence). CDR3 sequence: CSAPTLLAGKGETQYF. The CDR3 DNA is TGCAGTGCTCCTACGCTACTAGCGGGAAAAGGAGAGACCCAGTACTTC.

This clonotype came up a few times. The chain combines TRBV6-1 with TRBJ1-4, with 9 bases matching TRBD1. With V trimmed by 6 bases and J by 4 bases, 9 bases remained unmatched. Looked up from germline, CDR1 is MNHNS and CDR2 is SASEGT. The CDR3 extends over 16 amino acids. CDR3 protein: CASSRQQGAGNEKLFF. The CDR3 DNA reads TGTGCCAGCAGCCGACAACAGGGGGCCGGTAATGAAAAACTGTTTTTT.

V usage is TRBV29-1 and J usage is TRBJ1-4, with TRBD1 identical over 9 bases. CDR3 size: 13 residues. CDR1 is SQVTM, CDR2 ANQGSEA, per germline. V lost 7 bases, J lost 7 bases, and 7 bases stayed unmatched. CDR3 nucleotides: TGCAGCGCAACAGGGGGCGCGTCTGAAAAACTGTTTTTT. It translates to CSATGGASEKLFF. The complete variable domain, with remaining parts taken from reference TRBV29-1 and TRBJ1-4, reads SAVISQKPSRDICQRGTSLTIQCQVDSQVTMMFWYRQQPGQSLTLIATANQGSEATYESGFVIDKFPISRPNLTFSTLTVSNMSPEDSSIYLCSATGGASEKLFFGSGTQLSVL.

This clonotype has more than one count but fewer than ten. The chain carries TRBV6-5 and TRBJ1-1; tentatively, D is TRBD1 (5 bases). The CDR3 contains 14 residues. CDR1 and CDR2 from the germline V gene are MNHEY and SVGAGI. V gave up 7 bases and J gave up 2 bases, with 14 bases separating them. Here the CDR3 DNA reads TGTGCCAGCACTTGGGGCAGGTCCAACACTGAAGCTTTCTTT. This sequence encodes CASTWGRSNTEAFF.

This clonotype was seen at least ten times. The chain employs TRBV20-1 and TRBJ2-3, with TRBD1 matching 8 bases. Trimming at V came to 6 bases and at J to 6 bases, leaving 5 bases not matched to a gene. There are 12 residues in the CDR3. CDR1 and CDR2 (germline): DFQATT, SNEGSKA (reference sequence). CDR3 sequence reads: CSATTGVDTQYF. In DNA form, the CDR3 reads TGCAGTGCAACGACAGGGGTCGATACGCAGTATTTT.

This clonotype was detected many times. The chain links TRBV5-1 to TRBJ2-5; TRBD1 or TRBD2 may be the D gene (5 bases each). Trimming removed 3 bases from V and 2 bases from J, with 14 bases in between. The germline V gene has CDR1 SGHRS and CDR2 YFSETQ. The CDR3 spans 15 residues. CDR3 bases: TGCGCCAGCAGCTCCCTAGCCGGACAACAAGAGACCCAGTACTTC. It is translated as CASSSLAGQQETQYF.

The chain has TRBV12-3 or TRBV12-4 and TRBJ2-5, with D perhaps matching TRBD1 (7 bases). The CDR3 covers 16 residues. Trimming pared 5 bases from V and 4 bases from J, leaving 20 bases between. The CDR3 sequence: CASSPWGQGDSETQYF. As DNA, the CDR3 is TGTGCCAGCAGTCCCTGGGGGCAGGGGGACTCAGAGACCCAGTACTTC.

This clonotype was seen more than once but under ten times. This chain uses TRBV28 with TRBJ2-3; D gene unclear. The germline gives CDR1 MDHEN, CDR2 SYDVKM. CDR3 length: 16 residues. Deletions cut 3 bases from V and 1 base from J, with 14 bases between. Written as DNA, the CDR3 is TGTGCCAGCAGTTTGGGTGAGAATCTGGGCACAGATACGCAGTATTTT. Residues: CASSLGENLGTDTQYF.

V usage is TRBV20-1 and J usage is TRBJ1-5; D possibly corresponds to TRBD1 (6 bases). The germline CDR1 and CDR2 sequences are DFQATT and SNEGSKA (reference sequence). Trimming took off 0 bases at V and 6 bases at J, with 12 bases between the two ends. This CDR3 has 14 amino acids. This CDR3 reads CSAREGGGSQPQHF. The CDR3 DNA reads as TGCAGTGCTAGAGAGGGCGGGGGCAGTCAGCCCCAGCATTTT.

V gene TRBV7-2 combines with J gene TRBJ1-4; D possibly corresponds to TRBD1 (5 bases). The CDR3 has 16 residues. Trimming cost V 5 bases and J 7 bases, with 20 bases left between them. CDR1 is SGHTA and CDR2 is FQGNSA in the germline V gene. CDR3 in amino acids: CASSPGTPGRGEKLFF. The CDR3 coding sequence is TGTGCCAGCAGCCCAGGGACCCCGGGGAGGGGTGAAAAACTGTTTTTT. Using reference TRBV7-2 and TRBJ1-4 for the parts outside the CDR3, the full variable domain is GAGVSQSPSNKVTEKGKDVELRCDPISGHTALYWYRQSLGQGLEFLIYFQGNSAPDKSGLPSDRFSAERTGGSVSTLTIQRTQQEDSAVYLCASSPGTPGRGEKLFFGSGTQLSVL.

The chain is built from TRBV30 and TRBJ2-1; perhaps TRBD2 as D (5 bases). CDR3 length: 14 amino acids. Deletions cut 5 bases from V and 0 bases from J, with 11 bases between. Germline-derived CDR1 and CDR2 are GTSNPN and SVGIG (reference sequence). DNA for the CDR3: TGTGCCTGGGGTAGCGATAGCTCCTACAATGAGCAGTTCTTC. The encoded protein is CAWGSDSSYNEQFF. The full variable domain, its missing parts supplied by reference TRBV30 and TRBJ2-1, is SQTIHQWPATLVQPVGSPLSLECTVEGTSNPNLYWYRQAAGRGLQLLFYSVGIGQISSEVPQNLSASRPQDRQFILSSKKLLLSDSGFYLCAWGSDSSYNEQFFGPGTRLTVL.

This clonotype was observed at least ten times. The V and J genes are TRBV7-6 and TRBJ2-5, with 8 positions matching TRBD2. The CDR3 is 15 residues long. The V segment lost 2 bases and the J segment 5 bases; nucleotides outside the gene matches: 7. Germline assignment: CDR1 SGHVS and CDR2 FNYEAQ. The CDR3 sequence is CASSLTAGVRETQYF. CDR3 coding DNA: TGTGCCAGCAGCTTAACAGCGGGAGTACGGGAGACCCAGTACTTC. The full variable domain, completed using reference TRBV7-6 and TRBJ2-5, is GAGVSQSPRYKVTKRGQDVALRCDPISGHVSLYWYRQALGQGPEFLTYFNYEAQQDKSGLPNDRFSAERPEGSISTLTIQRTEQRDSAMYRCASSLTAGVRETQYFGPGTRLLVL.

This clonotype was counted a few times. The chain joins TRBV5-1 to TRBJ2-5; the D gene is possibly TRBD1 (6 bases). Trimming took off 5 bases at V and 4 bases at J, with 15 bases between the two ends. CDR1 SGHRS and CDR2 YFSETQ come from the germline V gene. The CDR3 is 14 amino acids. The CDR3 is CASRPTGTLETQYF. In DNA, the CDR3 is TGCGCCAGCAGGCCCACAGGGACCCTAGAGACCCAGTACTTC.